Each of the 5 T cell receptor beta chains below was sequenced from the same sample in a study of identifying expanded T cells in peripheral blood. Some clones are missing from TCRdb's copy, which holds only in-frame ones; the method was immunoSEQ multiplex PCR. Found here are 100,000 to 150,000 clones, approximately 84% of them singletons; the top ten hold less than 4%. Source material: blood. The source of these receptors is a person between 18 and 75 years old in good health.

This clone was picked up one time. Sequence at one end of the junction differs from germline and may be a read error. The chain couples TRBV27 to TRBJ1-1, with a weak D call TRBD1 (5 bases). The germline CDR1 and CDR2 sequences are MNHEY and SMNVEV (reference sequence). The CDR3 extends over 13 amino acids. The CDR3 region is CASSYTGSTEAFF. The CDR3 DNA follows: TGTGCCAGTAGTTATACAGGCTCCACTGAAGCTTTCTTT.

The rearrangement joins TRBV4-1 to TRBJ2-1, with 9 positions matching TRBD2. CDR1 and CDR2 (germline): MGHRA, YSYEKL. The CDR3 extends over 16 amino acids. Trimming removed 3 bases from V and 2 bases from J; junction bases left unmatched: 5. CDR3 in amino acids: CASSQGRGGTYNEQFF. In nucleotides, the CDR3 is TGCGCCAGCAGCCAGGGGCGGGGGGGTACCTACAATGAGCAGTTCTTC.

This rearrangement joins TRBV6-5 to TRBJ1-1, with 7 positions matching TRBD1. Germline-derived CDR1 and CDR2 are MNHEY and SVGAGI. The CDR3 is 15 residues long. J lost 1 base, V lost 6 bases, and 8 bases had no gene match. This chain's CDR3 is CASSEQGHPNTEAFF. In DNA form, the CDR3 reads TGTGCCAGCAGCGAACAGGGGCACCCGAACACTGAAGCTTTCTTT.

The chain carries TRBV7-2 and TRBJ1-2; weak D call: TRBD1 (6 bases). The CDR3 has 14 residues. Trimming removed 6 bases from V and 14 bases from J, with 25 bases in between. Germline V gene data show CDR1 as SGHTA and CDR2 as FQGNSA. In DNA, the CDR3 is TGTGCCAGCAGTCCCAGGGGTCGAGCTATTGGGGGTACCTTC. Protein product: CASSPRGRAIGGTF.

The chain recombines TRBV6-1 with TRBJ2-1; 11 bases match TRBD2. The CDR3 sequence is 16 residues long. V shed 4 bases, J shed 7 bases, and the junction held 9 bases outside the gene matches. Germline-derived CDR1 and CDR2 are MNHNS and SASEGT. DNA of the CDR3: TGTGCCAGCAGTGCACTAGCGGGGGCCCAACCAAATGAGCAGTTCTTC. It codes for CASSALAGAQPNEQFF.